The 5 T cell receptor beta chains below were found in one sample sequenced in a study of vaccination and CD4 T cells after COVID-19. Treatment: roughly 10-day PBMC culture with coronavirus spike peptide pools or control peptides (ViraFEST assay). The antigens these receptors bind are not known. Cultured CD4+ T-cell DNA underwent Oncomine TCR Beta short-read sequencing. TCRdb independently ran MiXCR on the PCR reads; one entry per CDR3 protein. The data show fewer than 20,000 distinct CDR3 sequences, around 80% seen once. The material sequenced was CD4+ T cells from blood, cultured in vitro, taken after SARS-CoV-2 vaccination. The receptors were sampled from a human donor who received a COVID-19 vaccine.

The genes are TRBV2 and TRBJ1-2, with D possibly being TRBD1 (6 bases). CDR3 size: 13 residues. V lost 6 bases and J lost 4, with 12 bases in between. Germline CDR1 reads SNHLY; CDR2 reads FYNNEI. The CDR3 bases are TGTGCCAGCAGGCGGGGGGCAGGCTATGGCTACACCTTC. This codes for CASRRGAGYGYTF.

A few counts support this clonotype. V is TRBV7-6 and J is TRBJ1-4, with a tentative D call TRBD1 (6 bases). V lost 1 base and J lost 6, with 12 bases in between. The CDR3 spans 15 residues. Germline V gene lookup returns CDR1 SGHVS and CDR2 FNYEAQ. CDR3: CASSLGAGDDEKLFF. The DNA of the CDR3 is TGTGCCAGCAGCTTAGGTGCAGGGGACGATGAAAAACTGTTTTTT. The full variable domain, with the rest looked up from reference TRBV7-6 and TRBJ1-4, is GAGVSQSPRYKVTKRGQDVALRCDPISGHVSLYWYRQALGQGPEFLTYFNYEAQQDKSGLPNDRFSAERPEGSISTLTIQRTEQRDSAMYRCASSLGAGDDEKLFFGSGTQLSVL.

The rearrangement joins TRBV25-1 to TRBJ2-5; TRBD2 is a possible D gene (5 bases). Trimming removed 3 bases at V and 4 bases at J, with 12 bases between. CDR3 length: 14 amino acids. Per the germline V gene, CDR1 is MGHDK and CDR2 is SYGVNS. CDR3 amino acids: CASSDAGSRETQYF. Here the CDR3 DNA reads TGTGCCAGCAGTGATGCTGGGAGTAGAGAGACCCAGTACTTC.

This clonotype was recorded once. CDR3 coding DNA: TGTGCCACCAGTGACCCGACTAGAGTAGATACGCAGTATTTT. Its translation is CATSDPTRVDTQYF. J is TRBJ2-3 and V is TRBV24-1, with D maybe TRBD2 (6 bases). Trimming removed 4 bases at V and 5 bases at J, with 12 bases between. The CDR3 runs to 14 residues. Germline V lookup: CDR1 KGHDR, CDR2 SFDVKD.

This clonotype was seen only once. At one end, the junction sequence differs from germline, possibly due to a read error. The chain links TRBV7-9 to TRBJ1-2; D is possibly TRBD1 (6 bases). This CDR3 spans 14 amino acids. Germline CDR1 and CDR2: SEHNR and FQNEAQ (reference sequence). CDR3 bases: TGCGCCAGTGCACAGGGTCTTGGGCACTATGGCTACACCTTC. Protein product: CASAQGLGHYGYTF.